This T cell receptor beta chain was observed in a study of cytomegalovirus exposure and HLA in healthy donors. PCR employed 60 Vbeta and 13 Jbeta primers. Data came from immunoSEQ multiplex PCR; TCRdb stores just in-frame clones and leaves some out. The table has 110,000 or so clones, about 68% seen once; the top ten hold roughly 4.2%. V was shortened by 0 bases and J by 5 bases, with 14 bases between the two germline ends. Germline CDR1 reads SGDLS; CDR2 reads YYNGEE. This CDR3 is built from 15 residues. The sequence was obtained from a woman in her thirties or forties in good health and CMV-seropositive. The sequenced sample consisted of PBMCs. The chain has TRBV9 and TRBJ1-2; D might be TRBD1 (6 bases). This CDR3 is CASSVAPGQQYGYTF. CDR3 in DNA: TGTGCCAGCAGCGTAGCCCCGGGACAACAATATGGCTACACCTTC. Supplemented by reference TRBV9 and TRBJ1-2, the full variable domain reads DSGVTQTPKHLITATGQRVTLRCSPRSGDLSVYWYQQSLDQGLQFLIQYYNGEERAKGNILERFSAQQFPDLHSELNLSSLELGDSALYFCASSVAPGQQYGYTFGSGTRLTVV.